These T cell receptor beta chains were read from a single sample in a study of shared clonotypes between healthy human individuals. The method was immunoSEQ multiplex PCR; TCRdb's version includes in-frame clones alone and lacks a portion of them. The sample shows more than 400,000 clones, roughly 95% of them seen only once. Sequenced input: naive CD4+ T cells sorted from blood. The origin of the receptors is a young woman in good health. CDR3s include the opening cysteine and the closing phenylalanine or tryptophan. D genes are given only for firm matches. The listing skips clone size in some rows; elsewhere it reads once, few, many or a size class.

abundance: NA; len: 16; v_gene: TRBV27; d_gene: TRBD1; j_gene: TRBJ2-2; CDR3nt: TGTGCCAGCAGTCCCTTAGGACAGGGGAACACCGGGGAGCTGTTTTTT; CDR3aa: CASSPLGQGNTGELFF
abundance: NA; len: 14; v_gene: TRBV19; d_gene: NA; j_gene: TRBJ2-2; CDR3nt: TGTGCCAGTTTCAGGGATCAATCCACCGGGGAGCTGTTTTTT; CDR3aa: CASFRDQSTGELFF
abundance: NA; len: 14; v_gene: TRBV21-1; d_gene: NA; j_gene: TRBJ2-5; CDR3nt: TGTGCCAGCATCGGCAGGGAGGACCGGGGGACCCAGTACTTC; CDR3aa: CASIGREDRGTQYF
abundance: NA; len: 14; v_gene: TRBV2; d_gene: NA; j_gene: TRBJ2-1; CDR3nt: TGTGCCAGTCGGATAGCGGATTACTACAATGAGCAGTTCTTC; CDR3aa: CASRIADYYNEQFF
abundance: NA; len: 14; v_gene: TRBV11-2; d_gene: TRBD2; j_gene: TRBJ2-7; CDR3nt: TGTGCCAGCAGCTTGGCTAGCGGGAGTTACGAGCAGTACTTC; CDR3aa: CASSLASGSYEQYF
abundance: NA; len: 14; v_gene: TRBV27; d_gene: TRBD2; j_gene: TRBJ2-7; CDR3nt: TGTGCCAGCAGTTTCCAGCGGGGTTCCTACGAGCAGTACTTC; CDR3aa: CASSFQRGSYEQYF
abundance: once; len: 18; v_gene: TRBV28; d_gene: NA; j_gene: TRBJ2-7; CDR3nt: TGTGCCAGCAGTCTCCGGGCTAGCGCGCTCGGACGGCTACTCGAGCAGTACTTC; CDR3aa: CASSLRASALGRLLEQYF
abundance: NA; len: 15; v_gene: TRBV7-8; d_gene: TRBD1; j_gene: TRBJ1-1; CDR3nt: TGTGCCAGCAGCTTAGCGGGGACAGTGAACACTGAAGCTTTCTTT; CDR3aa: CASSLAGTVNTEAFF
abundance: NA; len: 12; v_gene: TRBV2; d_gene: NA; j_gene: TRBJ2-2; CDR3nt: TGTGCCAGCAGTGCGCCAACCGGGGAGCTGTTTTTT; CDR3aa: CASSAPTGELFF
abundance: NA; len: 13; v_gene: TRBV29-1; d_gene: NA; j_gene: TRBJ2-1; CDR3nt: TGCAGCGTTGAAAGGACTCTGGGCAATGAGCAGTTCTTC; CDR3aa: CSVERTLGNEQFF
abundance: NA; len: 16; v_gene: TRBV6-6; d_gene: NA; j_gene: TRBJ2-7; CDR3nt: TGTGCCAGCAGTGGACTTGGGAGGACAGGAAATCACGAGCAGTACTTC; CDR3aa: CASSGLGRTGNHEQYF
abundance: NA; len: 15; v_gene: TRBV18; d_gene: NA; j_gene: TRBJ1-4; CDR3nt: TGTGCCAGCTCACCGAGGGACGGGCTTAATGAAAAACTGTTTTTT; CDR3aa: CASSPRDGLNEKLFF
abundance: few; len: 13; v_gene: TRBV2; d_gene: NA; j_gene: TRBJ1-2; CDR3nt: TGTGCCAGCAAGAAATCAGGGTTCTATGGCTACACCTTC; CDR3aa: CASKKSGFYGYTF
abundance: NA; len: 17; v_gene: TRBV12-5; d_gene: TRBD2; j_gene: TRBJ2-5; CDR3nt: TGTGCTAGTGGTTTGGTACTGAGCGGGAGGGCCCCCGAGACCCAGTACTTC; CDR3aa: CASGLVLSGRAPETQYF
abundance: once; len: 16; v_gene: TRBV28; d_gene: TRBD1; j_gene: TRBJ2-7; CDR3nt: TGTGCCAGCAGTTTAGTACCGGGACAGTGGGTTTACGAGCAGTACTTC; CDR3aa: CASSLVPGQWVYEQYF
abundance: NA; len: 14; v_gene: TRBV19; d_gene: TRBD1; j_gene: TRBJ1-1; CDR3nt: TGTGCCAGTAACCTAGAGGGGGCGCGTGGTGAAGCTTTCTTT; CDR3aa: CASNLEGARGEAFF
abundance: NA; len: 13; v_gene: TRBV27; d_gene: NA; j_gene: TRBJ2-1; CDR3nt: TGTGCCAGCACCTGGGGCTCCTACAATGAGCAGTTCTTC; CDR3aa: CASTWGSYNEQFF
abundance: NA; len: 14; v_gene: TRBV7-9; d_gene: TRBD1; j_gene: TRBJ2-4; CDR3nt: TGTGCCAGCAGCTCGACAGGGGGCATAGACATTCAGTACTTC; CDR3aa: CASSSTGGIDIQYF
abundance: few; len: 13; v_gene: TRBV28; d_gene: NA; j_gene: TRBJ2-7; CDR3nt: TGTGCCAGCACGGAGGACTTCTCCTACGAGCAGTACTTC; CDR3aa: CASTEDFSYEQYF
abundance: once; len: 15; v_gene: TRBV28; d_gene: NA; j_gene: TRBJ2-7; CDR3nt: TGTGCCAGCAAAAAGGGCCTACGGGAGTCCTACGAGCAGTACTTC; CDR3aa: CASKKGLRESYEQYF
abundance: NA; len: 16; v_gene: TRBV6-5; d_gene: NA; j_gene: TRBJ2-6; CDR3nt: TGTGCCAGCAGTTACTCGAAGGGGAGTGGGGCCAACGTCCTGACTTTC; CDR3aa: CASSYSKGSGANVLTF
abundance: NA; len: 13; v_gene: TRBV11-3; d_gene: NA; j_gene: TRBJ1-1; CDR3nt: TGTGCCAGCAGCTTAGTTGCTGAGACTGAAGCTTTCTTT; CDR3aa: CASSLVAETEAFF
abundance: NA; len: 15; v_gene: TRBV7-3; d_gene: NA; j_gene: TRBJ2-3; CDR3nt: TGTGCCAGCAGCCCCCGGGCCCATAGCGCAGATACGCAGTATTTT; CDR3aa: CASSPRAHSADTQYF
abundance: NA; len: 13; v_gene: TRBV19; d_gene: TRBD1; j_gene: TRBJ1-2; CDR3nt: TGTGCCAGTAGACATAGGACAGGTGATGGCTACACCTTC; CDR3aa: CASRHRTGDGYTF
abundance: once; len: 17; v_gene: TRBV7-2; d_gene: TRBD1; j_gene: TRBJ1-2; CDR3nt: TGTGCCAGCAGCCACCGGGACAGAGCCATCTCTAACTATGGCTACACCTTC; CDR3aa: CASSHRDRAISNYGYTF
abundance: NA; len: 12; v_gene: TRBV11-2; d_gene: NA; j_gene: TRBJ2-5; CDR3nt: TGTGCCAGCAGGGCTGCCTCAGAGACCCAGTACTTC; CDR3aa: CASRAASETQYF
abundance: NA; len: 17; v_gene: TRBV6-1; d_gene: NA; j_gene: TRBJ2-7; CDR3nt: TGTGCCAGCAGTGATCTTAGGACTTCTGGTTTTGTGAGCGAGCAGTACTTC; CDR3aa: CASSDLRTSGFVSEQYF
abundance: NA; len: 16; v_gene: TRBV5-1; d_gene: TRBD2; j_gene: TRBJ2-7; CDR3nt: TGCGCCAGCAGCTTGGGTGGGGTAGCGGGATTCTACGAGCAGTACTTC; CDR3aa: CASSLGGVAGFYEQYF
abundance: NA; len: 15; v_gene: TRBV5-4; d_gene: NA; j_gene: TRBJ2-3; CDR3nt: TGTGCCAGCAGCCCCGTAGGAGGTAGCACAGATACGCAGTATTTT; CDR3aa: CASSPVGGSTDTQYF
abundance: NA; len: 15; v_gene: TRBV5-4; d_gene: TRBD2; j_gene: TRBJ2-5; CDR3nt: TGTGCCAGCAGCTCAATGACTAGCGGAAGAGAGACCCAGTACTTC; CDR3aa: CASSSMTSGRETQYF
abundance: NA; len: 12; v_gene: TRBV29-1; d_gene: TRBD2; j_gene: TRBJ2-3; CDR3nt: TGCAGCGTTGAGGCGGGAGGGCCGACGCAGTATTTT; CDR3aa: CSVEAGGPTQYF
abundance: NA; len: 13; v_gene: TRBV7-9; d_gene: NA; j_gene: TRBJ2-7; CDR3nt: TGTGCCAGCAGCTTAGTTGGAGGTTACGAGCAGTACTTC; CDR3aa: CASSLVGGYEQYF
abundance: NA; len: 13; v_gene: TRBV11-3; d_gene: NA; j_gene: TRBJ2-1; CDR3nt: TGTGCCAGCAGCTTAACGCTAGCGAGCGAGCAGTTCTTC; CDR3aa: CASSLTLASEQFF
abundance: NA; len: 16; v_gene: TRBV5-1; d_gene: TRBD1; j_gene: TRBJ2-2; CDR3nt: TGCGCCAGCAGCTTTCGACAGGGGGCCAACACCGGGGAGCTGTTTTTT; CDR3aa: CASSFRQGANTGELFF
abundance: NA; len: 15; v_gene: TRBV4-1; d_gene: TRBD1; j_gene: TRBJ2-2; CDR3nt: TGCGCCAGCAGCCGCGGACAGGGGGCGACCGGGGAGCTGTTTTTT; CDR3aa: CASSRGQGATGELFF
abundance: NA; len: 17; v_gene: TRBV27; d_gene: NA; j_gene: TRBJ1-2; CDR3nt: TGTGCCAGCAGTGGAACCGGGACACCGATAGCTAACTATGGCTACACCTTC; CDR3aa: CASSGTGTPIANYGYTF
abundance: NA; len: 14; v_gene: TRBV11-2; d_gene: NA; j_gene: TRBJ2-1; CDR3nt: TGTGCCAGCAGCTTCCGGGACCAAATACTAGAGCAGTTCTTC; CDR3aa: CASSFRDQILEQFF
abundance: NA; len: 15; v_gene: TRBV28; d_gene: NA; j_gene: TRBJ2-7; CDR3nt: TGTGCCAGCAGTTCACAGTGGGACTTTAACTACGAGCAGTACTTC; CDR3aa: CASSSQWDFNYEQYF
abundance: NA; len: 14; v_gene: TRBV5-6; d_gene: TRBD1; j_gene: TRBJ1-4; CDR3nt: TGTGCCAGCAGCTTGACAGGGGTCAATGAAAAACTGTTTTTT; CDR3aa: CASSLTGVNEKLFF
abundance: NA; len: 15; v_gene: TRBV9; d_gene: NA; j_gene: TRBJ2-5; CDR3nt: TGTGCCAGCAGCGTAGCCCTCGGAACAGGGGAGACCCAGTACTTC; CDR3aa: CASSVALGTGETQYF
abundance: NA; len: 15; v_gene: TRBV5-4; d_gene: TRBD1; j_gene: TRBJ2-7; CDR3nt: TGTGCCAGCAGCACTACCGGGACAGGGTCCCTCGAGCAGTACTTC; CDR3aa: CASSTTGTGSLEQYF
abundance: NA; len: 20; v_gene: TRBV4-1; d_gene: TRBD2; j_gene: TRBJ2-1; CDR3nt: TGCGCCAGCAGCCAAGATTTCGGTAGCGGGACACCTCTCGCTAGCAATGAGCAGTTCTTC; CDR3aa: CASSQDFGSGTPLASNEQFF
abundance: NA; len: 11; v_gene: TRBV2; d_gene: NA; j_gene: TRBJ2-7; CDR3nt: TGTGCCAGCAGGGAGAGGGCAGAGCAGTACTTC; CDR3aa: CASRERAEQYF
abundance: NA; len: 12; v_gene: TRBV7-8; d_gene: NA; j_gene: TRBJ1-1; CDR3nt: TGTGCCAGCAGCTTAGTGGGGGCTAGAGCTTTCTTT; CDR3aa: CASSLVGARAFF
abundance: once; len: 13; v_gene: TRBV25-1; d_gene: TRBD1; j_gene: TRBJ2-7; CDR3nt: TGTGCCAGCTTGGGACAGGGGGCCTTAGGGCAGTACTTC; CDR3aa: CASLGQGALGQYF
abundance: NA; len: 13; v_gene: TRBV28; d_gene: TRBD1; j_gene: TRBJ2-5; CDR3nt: TGTGCCAGCAACCCGGGACAGGGTCGTGAGCAGTACTTC; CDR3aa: CASNPGQGREQYF